This T cell receptor beta chain is drawn from a study of blood T cells in healthy people across ages. Study-wide context: Roughly one uniquely barcoded beta molecule per two T cells was captured.

The study, taken as a whole, reports: Expanded clonotype changes were possibly confounded by unknown donor CMV status.

The second PCR ran about 6 to 12 cycles with a sample-barcoded 5' primer and J-beta primers. TCRdb reprocessed the 5' RACE reads with MiXCR, giving one entry per CDR3 protein. The repertoire has 650,000 to 700,000 distinct CDR3 sequences, around 52% of them found once; the top ten carry about 13%. Every donor gave about 9 milliliters of peripheral blood. Germline assignment: CDR1 SNHLY and CDR2 FYNNEI. The CDR3 has 12 residues. In the case of this clonotype: The antigen remains undetermined. A read error may account for a junction end that differs from germline.

The chain uses TRBV2 and TRBJ2-7; no clear D. The sequenced material came from blood. The TCR was taken from an elderly woman in good health. This chain's CDR3 is CAGRRYQETRYF. The CDR3 DNA reads TGTGCCGGCAGGCGATACCAAGAGACCCGGTACTTC.